This TCR beta chain stems from a study of response to subunit inactivated influenza vaccine. In regard to this clonotype: Its specificity is unknown.

Study outcomes and limitations: After each seasonal influenza vaccination, few new T cells are recruited, the authors suggested.

In TCRdb, the RT-PCR reads were re-called with MiXCR into one record per CDR3 protein. Among around 200,000 distinct CDR3 sequences listed, about a tenth were seen once. The germline V gene encodes CDR1 LGHNA and CDR2 YSLEER. The CDR3 spans 15 residues. Trimming shortened V by 0 bases and J by 4 bases, and 12 bases separated the two germline ends. The chain couples TRBV4-3 to TRBJ2-5; possibly TRBD2 for D (6 bases). This TCR was recovered from a man in his fifties who received an inactivated influenza vaccine. The sequencing here drew on non-naive T cells sorted from PBMCs, taken on the day of vaccination. The CDR3 loop is CASSQERGIGETQYF. The DNA for the CDR3 is TGCGCCAGCAGCCAAGAACGCGGGATTGGAGAGACCCAGTACTTC.